The present T cell receptor (beta chain) was sequenced within a study of blood T cell repertoires in COVID-19. Study summary: Sites in the United States, Italy and Spain provided acute and convalescent COVID-19 samples. T cells, B-cell-depleted T cells, or PBMCs supplied cDNA or gDNA.

In the study's own analysis: Counts of nucleated cells, estimated from reference gene primer amplification, were obtained. Sequencing was performed with immunoSEQ multiplex PCR; in TCRdb, only in-frame clones are kept and a portion is missing. D and trimming were read from the DNA, whereas the V and J calls and clone size are those reported in that table. Among over 30,000 clones listed, roughly 88% were seen once. This CDR3 contains 15 residues. CDR1 is KGHDR, CDR2 SFDVKD, per germline. V gave up 5 bases and J gave up 3 bases; unmatched junction bases: 6. The sample was peripheral blood. The sequence was collected from a man between 65 and 85 years old with active or convalescent COVID-19. The J gene is TRBJ1-2, the V gene TRBV24-1; 9 bases match TRBD1. CDR3 sequence: CATSGGQGPDYGYTF. DNA of the CDR3: TGTGCCACCAGTGGGGGACAGGGCCCAGACTATGGCTACACCTTC.